Below, 31 T cell receptor beta chains from the same sample are listed, as sequenced in a study of shared clonotypes between healthy human individuals. Using immunoSEQ multiplex PCR, the repertoire was profiled, and TCRdb retains in-frame clones only, with some absent. The top ten clones hold 9% to 12% of a sample with a few hundred thousand clones, 74% of them seen once. Sample: memory CD4+ T cells sorted from blood. Described subset: CD45RA-negative fraction. The receptors here all came from a man younger than 45 in good health.

The chain joins TRBV28 to TRBJ2-3; D gene uncertain. The V gene lost 2 bases and the J gene lost 2 bases, with 17 bases spanning the gap. The CDR3 runs to 17 residues. The germline gives CDR1 MDHEN, CDR2 SYDVKM. The CDR3 reads CASSLIFPSPHTDTQYF. CDR3 coding DNA: TGTGCCAGCAGTTTAATTTTTCCCAGTCCCCACACAGATACGCAGTATTTT.

The chain employs TRBV4-1 and TRBJ2-2; maybe TRBD2 (6 bases). Germline V CDR1 and CDR2: MGHRA, YSYEKL. V was pared by 3 bases and J by 7 bases, with 18 bases between. The CDR3 spans 16 residues. This chain's CDR3 is CASSHPGQGLDGELFF. The CDR3 DNA reads TGCGCCAGCAGCCACCCGGGGCAGGGACTTGACGGGGAGCTGTTTTTT.

The chain employs TRBV29-1 and TRBJ2-5, with unresolved D. The J call may be wrong; the DNA end is better matched by TRBJ2-7. CDR1 is SQVTM, CDR2 ANQGSEA, per germline. CDR3 length: 12 amino acids. The CDR3 DNA follows: TGCAGCGTTTTCGTGGGCTCCTACGAGCAGTACTTC. It encodes CSVFVGSYEQYF.

This chain links TRBV5-1 with TRBJ2-3, with D perhaps given as TRBD1 or TRBD2 (5 bases each). CDR3 length: 16 amino acids. Between the trimmed V and J ends, which lost 1 base and 1 base, there was a span of 13 bases. CDR1 SGHRS and CDR2 YFSETQ come from the germline V gene. CDR3 coding DNA: TGCGCCAGCAGCTTGACGCCCCTGGGGGGCACAGATACGCAGTATTTT. Translating it yields CASSLTPLGGTDTQYF.

As DNA, the CDR3 is TGCGCCAGCAGCCAACGTCAAAGCTCCTACAATGAGCAGTTCTTC. Residues: CASSQRQSSYNEQFF. This chain joins TRBV4-1 and TRBJ2-1; D is undetermined. Trimming took off 2 bases at V and 0 bases at J, with 8 bases between the two ends. CDR1 and CDR2 from the germline V gene are MGHRA and YSYEKL. CDR3 size: 15 residues.

This clone was seen a handful of times. Other DNA sequences of this sample code for an identical CDR3. The J gene is TRBJ1-5, the V gene TRBV7-2; possibly TRBD1 for D (5 bases). V gave up 5 bases and J gave up 5 bases, with 10 bases separating them. CDR3 length: 13 amino acids. Per the germline V gene, CDR1 is SGHTA and CDR2 is FQGNSA. The CDR3 spells CASSIRGDQPQHF. In DNA, the CDR3 is TGTGCCAGCAGCATCAGAGGGGATCAGCCCCAGCATTTT.

The chain uses TRBV29-1 and TRBJ2-5; 8 nucleotides match TRBD2. The CDR3 is made up of 13 amino acids. Germline CDR1 and CDR2: SQVTM and ANQGSEA. Germline trimming cut 5 bases from V and 7 bases from J; bases unmatched to any gene: 9. The CDR3 sequence: CSVSSGRAATQYF. The CDR3 coding sequence is TGCAGCGTTTCCTCCGGGAGGGCCGCGACCCAGTACTTC.

The rearrangement joins TRBV4-1 to TRBJ1-3; the D gene is possibly TRBD1 (5 bases). The CDR3 is 15 residues long. Germline-derived CDR1 and CDR2 are MGHRA and YSYEKL. V lost 3 bases and J 2 bases, leaving 11 bases between the germline ends. In nucleotides, the CDR3 is TGCGCCAGCAGCCATAAAAGGACAACTGGAAACACCATATATTTT. Its translation is CASSHKRTTGNTIYF.

This rearrangement joins TRBV28 to TRBJ1-2; 9 nucleotides line up with TRBD1. CDR1 is MDHEN and CDR2 is SYDVKM in the germline V gene. The CDR3 is made up of 13 amino acids. Losses at the gene ends were 8 bases for V and 8 bases for J; bases not matched to a gene: 9. This CDR3 reads CASGIQGARGYTF. CDR3 DNA sequence: TGTGCCAGCGGAATACAGGGGGCGCGGGGCTACACCTTC.

The rearrangement uses TRBV9 and TRBJ1-1, with D unresolved. With 5 bases removed from V and 1 base from J, the gap between germline ends came to 12 bases. CDR3 length: 14 amino acids. From germline, CDR1 is SGDLS and CDR2 YYNGEE. CDR3 amino acids: CASSPSIGNTEAFF. The CDR3 DNA reads TGTGCCAGCAGTCCCAGTATCGGGAACACTGAAGCTTTCTTT.

The chain carries TRBV6-1 and TRBJ1-1; D remains ambiguous. V was trimmed by 2 bases and J by 6 bases, leaving 13 bases between them. There are 14 residues in the CDR3. Germline V gives CDR1 MNHNS, CDR2 SASEGT. CDR3 DNA sequence: TGTGCCAGCAGTGAATCCAGTGGGAGGCCTGAAGCTTTCTTT. Translating it yields CASSESSGRPEAFF.

The chain recombines TRBV11-2 with TRBJ2-4; tentatively, D is TRBD1 (6 bases). Trimming pared 5 bases from V and 9 bases from J, leaving 17 bases between. CDR1 and CDR2 from the germline V gene are SGHAT and FQNNGV. The CDR3 sequence is 14 residues long. Written as DNA, the CDR3 is TGTGCCAGCAGCCCCCGGACAGCGAGAAGCATTCAGTACTTC. As protein: CASSPRTARSIQYF.

This clone came up a few times. This chain uses TRBV7-9 with TRBJ2-5; 8 bases map to TRBD2. The germline V gene has CDR1 SEHNR and CDR2 FQNEAQ (reference sequence). The CDR3 has 15 residues. V trimming: 5 bases; J trimming: 4 bases; junction bases outside the gene matches: 9. The CDR3 nucleotides are TGTGCCAGCAGCCTACTAGCGGAAGGGGGAGAGACCCAGTACTTC. Its protein product is CASSLLAEGGETQYF.

This clone was found many times. The V and J genes are TRBV5-5 and TRBJ2-1; the match to TRBD2 covers 14 bases. The V and J ends lost 4 bases and 6 bases, in that order; junction bases with no gene match: 18. The CDR3 is 20 amino acids. CDR1 SGHKS and CDR2 YYEKEE come from the germline V gene (reference sequence). CDR3 DNA sequence: TGTGCCAGCAGCCTATTTCCGGGACTAGCGGGAGTTGAAAACCGCAATGAGCAGTTCTTC. Its translation: CASSLFPGLAGVENRNEQFF.

The V gene is TRBV28, the J gene TRBJ2-7, with 8 bases that match TRBD2. This CDR3 is built from 16 residues. The germline gives CDR1 MDHEN, CDR2 SYDVKM. With V trimmed by 7 bases and J by 6 bases, 17 bases remained unmatched. CDR3 bases: TGTGCCAGCAACCCTAGCTCGGGCGGGAGGAGGGGCGAGCAGTACTTC. As protein: CASNPSSGGRRGEQYF. Filled out from reference TRBV28 and TRBJ2-7, the complete variable domain reads DVKVTQSSRYLVKRTGEKVFLECVQDMDHENMFWYRQDPGLGLRLIYFSYDVKMKEKGDIPEGYSVSREKKERFSLILESASTNQTSMYLCASNPSSGGRRGEQYFGPGTRLTVT.

The chain couples TRBV5-4 to TRBJ1-3; D might be TRBD1 (5 bases). The V gene lost 4 bases and the J gene lost 0 bases, with 14 bases spanning the gap. Germline V gene data show CDR1 as SGHNT and CDR2 as YYREEE (reference sequence). This CDR3 contains 16 residues. CDR3 nucleotides: TGTGCCAGCAGCCAGGGTAGTAGAAGCTCTGGAAACACCATATATTTT. Residues: CASSQGSRSSGNTIYF.

This clone was observed a handful of times. The chain recombines TRBV4-1 with TRBJ1-5; perhaps TRBD1 as D (5 bases). The CDR3 covers 18 residues. The ends were cut back, 0 bases at V and 5 bases at J, with 20 bases in the middle. Per germline, CDR1 MGHRA and CDR2 YSYEKL. The CDR3 reads CASSQDLKKGRGDQPQHF. CDR3 coding DNA: TGCGCCAGCAGCCAAGACCTGAAAAAGGGCCGGGGGGATCAGCCCCAGCATTTT.

This sequence joins TRBV4-1 and TRBJ2-3; 7 positions match TRBD2. Germline V gene lookup returns CDR1 MGHRA and CDR2 YSYEKL. The CDR3 spans 14 residues. With V trimmed by 8 bases and J by 0 bases, 5 bases remained unmatched. The CDR3 region is CASQLATSTDTQYF. In DNA, the CDR3 is TGCGCCAGCCAACTAGCGACTAGCACAGATACGCAGTATTTT.

The gene calls are TRBV2 and TRBJ1-5; tentatively, D is TRBD1 (5 bases). V was clipped by 3 bases and J by 4 bases, with 7 bases between them. In germline, CDR1 is SNHLY, CDR2 FYNNEI. This CDR3 comprises 13 residues. DNA of the CDR3: TGTGCCAGCAGTGAGGCAGGGAATCAGCCCCAGCATTTT. This gives the protein CASSEAGNQPQHF.

The gene calls are TRBV29-1 and TRBJ1-1; D unresolved. V lost 5 bases and J 3 bases, leaving 7 bases between the germline ends. The CDR3 extends over 11 amino acids. Per the germline V gene, CDR1 is SQVTM and CDR2 is ANQGSEA. CDR3 bases: TGCAGCGTTCTAGACGACACTGAAGCTTTCTTT. Encoded protein: CSVLDDTEAFF.

In regard to this clone: It may be a read error: a sequence one base away is much more abundant. The same CDR3 also results from other DNA sequences found in this sample. The chain has TRBV2 and TRBJ1-1; no clear D gene. Per germline, CDR1 SNHLY and CDR2 FYNNEI. The V gene lost 0 bases and the J gene lost 4 bases, with 9 bases spanning the gap. The CDR3 is 14 amino acids. CDR3 in DNA: TGTGCCAGCAGTGAAGCGCGGGGAATCACTGAAGCTTTCTTT. This codes for CASSEARGITEAFF. Filled out from reference TRBV2 and TRBJ1-1, the complete variable domain reads EPEVTQTPSHQVTQMGQEVILRCVPISNHLYFYWYRQILGQKVEFLVSFYNNEISEKSEIFDDQFSVERPDGSNFTLKIRSTKLEDSAMYFCASSEARGITEAFFGQGTRLTVV.

The chain employs TRBV15 and TRBJ2-2, with D unresolved. The CDR3 consists of 12 residues. Germline-derived CDR1 and CDR2 are LNHNV and YYDKDF (reference sequence). V lost 1 base, J lost 7 bases, and 4 bases lay in between. This chain's CDR3 is CATSRGGGELFF. CDR3 DNA sequence: TGTGCCACCAGCAGAGGTGGCGGGGAGCTGTTTTTT.

The chain is built from TRBV5-4 and TRBJ2-7; D possibly corresponds to TRBD2 (6 bases). Germline CDR1 and CDR2: SGHNT and YYREEE (reference sequence). V was pared by 3 bases and J by 2 bases, with 15 bases between. This CDR3 region has 15 residues. Written as DNA, the CDR3 is TGTGCCAGCAGCTCGGGACTCCGGTCGCCCTACGAGCAGTACTTC. The encoded protein is CASSSGLRSPYEQYF.

This clone is a singleton in its sample. The V call is TRBV13, the J call TRBJ1-1; D gene ambiguous. Germline loops: CDR1 PRHDT, CDR2 FYEKMQ (reference sequence). The CDR3 sequence is 11 residues long. The germline V and J ends were trimmed by 4 bases and 3 bases, with 3 bases remaining between them. The CDR3 DNA follows: TGTGCCAGCAGCTCTCACACTGAAGCTTTCTTT. Protein product: CASSSHTEAFF. Together with reference TRBV13 and TRBJ1-1, the CDR3 gives the full variable domain: AAGVIQSPRHLIKEKRETATLKCYPIPRHDTVYWYQQGPGQDPQFLISFYEKMQSDKGSIPDRFSAQQFSDYHSELNMSSLELGDSALYFCASSSHTEAFFGQGTRLTVV.

The chain links TRBV5-4 to TRBJ2-3, with TRBD2 matching over 7 bases. This CDR3 contains 18 residues. Losses at the gene ends were 3 bases for V and 7 bases for J; bases not matched to a gene: 20. Germline values: CDR1 SGHNT, CDR2 YYREEE (reference sequence). This CDR3 reads CASSSRLMGGSRGNTQYF. The CDR3 DNA follows: TGTGCCAGCAGCTCCCGACTGATGGGAGGGAGCAGAGGGAATACGCAGTATTTT.

The chain combines TRBV5-4 with TRBJ2-7, with 13 bases lining up with TRBD2. Looked up from germline, CDR1 is SGHNT and CDR2 is YYREEE (reference sequence). Trimming took 3 bases from V and 4 from J; bases not matched to a gene: 10. This CDR3 region has 17 residues. Written as DNA, the CDR3 is TGTGCCAGCAGCTCTGGAGGGACTAGCGGGATTTCTTACGAGCAGTACTTC. Translated, it gives CASSSGGTSGISYEQYF.

Notes on this clone: The junction differs from germline at one of its ends, possibly a read error. The chain recombines TRBV23-1 with TRBJ2-5, with a possible D match to TRBD1 (5 bases). TRBV23-1 is filed as an ORF, its function uncertain. The CDR3 totals 15 residues. CDR3 in DNA: TGCGCCAGCCCCCCCCGGGCAGGGAAACAAGAGAGCCAGTACTTC. It encodes CASPPRAGKQESQYF.

This clone was recorded a few times. The chain recombines TRBV7-2 with TRBJ1-1, with D hard to call. With 5 bases removed from V and 7 bases from J, the gap between germline ends came to 14 bases. The length of the CDR3 is 13 residues. CDR1 is SGHTA and CDR2 is FQGNSA in the germline V gene. In nucleotides, the CDR3 is TGTGCCAGCAGCCTACACAGAAATCGTGAAGCTTTCTTT. It yields the protein CASSLHRNREAFF.

This rearrangement joins TRBV28 to TRBJ2-7; D remains ambiguous. This CDR3 has 15 residues. With 5 bases removed from V and 0 bases from J, the gap between germline ends came to 14 bases. Per the germline V gene, CDR1 is MDHEN and CDR2 is SYDVKM. CDR3 residues: CASSLTGQSSYEQYF. The CDR3 nucleotides read TGTGCCAGCAGTCTGACCGGTCAAAGCTCCTACGAGCAGTACTTC.

This clone was counted many times. This chain links TRBV6-1 with TRBJ2-1; TRBD2 aligns across 8 bases. There are 15 residues in the CDR3. The junction had 11 bases not matched to a gene; V was cut back by 9 bases and J by 4 bases. Germline lookup yields CDR1 MNHNS and CDR2 SASEGT. CDR3 residues: CASHRDGRGYNEQFF. CDR3 bases: TGTGCCAGTCACAGGGACGGGAGGGGATACAATGAGCAGTTCTTC.

This clone was detected only once. The chain links TRBV28 to TRBJ2-5; tentative D call: TRBD2 (7 bases). The CDR3 is made up of 15 amino acids. Germline V gene sequence: CDR1 MDHEN, CDR2 SYDVKM. V lost 5 bases and J lost 4, with 17 bases in between. CDR3 loop: CASSLVGGGRETQYF. The DNA of the CDR3 is TGTGCCAGCAGTCTCGTGGGAGGGGGTAGAGAGACCCAGTACTTC.